The present T cell receptor (beta chain) was sequenced within a study of Ad26.COV2.S vaccination and SARS-CoV-2 variants. The overall study: Doses of Ad26.COV2.S were injected into muscle once or twice, 56 days apart.

Broader study findings: Measurements of TCR breadth and depth may have given underestimates of the total T cell responses. It was found that vaccine and placebo recipients had similar non-spike TCR breadth. Relative to placebo recipients, vaccine recipients exhibited elevated spike-specific TCR breadth.

Treatment here: roughly 20 received Ad26.COV2.S at low or high dose, single or two shots; roughly five received placebo; per-sample allocation not given. Material that was analyzed had been drawn on day 63 after the first vaccine or placebo injection. Clones were sequenced by immunoSEQ multiplex PCR, and TCRdb holds only the in-frame ones, with some missing. The sample lists 350,000 to 450,000 clones; around 86% were seen once. Of note for this clone: Its antigen is still unknown. This specimen includes other DNA sequences encoding the same CDR3.

Germline V gene data show CDR1 as MRHNA and CDR2 as SNTAGT. CDR3 length equals 15 residues. V dropped 4 bases and J dropped 3; count of bases not matched to a gene: 4. Material: peripheral blood, obtained in a trial of Ad26.COV2.S vaccine versus placebo. This chain links TRBV6-4 with TRBJ2-3, with 10 nucleotides matching TRBD2. This clonotype was sampled from a person between 18 and 65 years old who received the Ad26.COV2.S COVID-19 vaccine or a placebo. The CDR3 is CASSVERGGTDTQYF. The DNA of the CDR3 is TGTGCCAGCAGTGTGGAGCGGGGGGGGACAGATACGCAGTATTTT.